The 24 T cell receptor beta chains in this list originate from one sample, sequenced in a study of cytomegalovirus exposure and HLA in healthy donors. Vbeta (60) and Jbeta (13) primers were used in the PCR. The method was immunoSEQ multiplex PCR; TCRdb's version includes in-frame clones alone and lacks a portion of them. The data hold more than 95,000 clones, with 8% to 10% observed a single time. Sequencing was carried out using PBMCs. All receptors derive from a man younger than 40 in good health and CMV-seronegative.

V usage is TRBV5-1 and J usage is TRBJ2-3, with 8 bases that match TRBD2. The CDR3 runs 15 residues. Germline CDR1 and CDR2: SGHRS and YFSETQ. V lost 4 bases, J lost 2 bases, and 6 bases stayed unmatched. The CDR3 DNA is TGCGCCAGCAGCGCGGGGGGCCGTTCCACAGATACGCAGTATTTT. This translates into CASSAGGRSTDTQYF.

The chain joins TRBV30 to TRBJ2-5; perhaps TRBD2 as D (5 bases). The J call may not be correct, given that the DNA end is closer to TRBJ2-7. The CDR3 length is 16 residues. CDR1 GTSNPN and CDR2 SVGIG come from the germline V gene (reference sequence). The CDR3 here is CAWTLKGGLRTYEQYF. DNA for the CDR3: TGTGCCTGGACTCTAAAAGGCGGACTCCGTACCTACGAGCAGTACTTC.

The rearrangement uses TRBV29-1 and TRBJ2-2; 8 positions agree with TRBD1. CDR3 size: 14 residues. Germline loops: CDR1 SQVTM, CDR2 ANQGSEA. The junction had 3 bases not matched to a gene; V was cut back by 4 bases and J by 2 bases. The CDR3 bases are TGCAGCGTTGGGACAGGGTTCAACACCGGGGAGCTGTTTTTT. This encodes CSVGTGFNTGELFF.

The genes are TRBV14 and TRBJ2-1; 12 bases match TRBD2. Germline V lookup: CDR1 SGHDN, CDR2 FVKESK. After removal of 4 bases from V and 8 bases from J, the junction contained 12 bases not matched to a gene. CDR3 length: 17 residues. CDR3 protein: CASSPTYWTSGVDEQFF. CDR3 coding DNA: TGTGCCAGCAGCCCAACCTATTGGACTAGCGGGGTGGATGAGCAGTTCTTC.

Only a few counts were recorded for this clone. The chain couples TRBV6-5 to TRBJ1-3; D perhaps matches TRBD1 (6 bases). Germline CDR1 reads MNHEY; CDR2 reads SVGAGI. This CDR3 comprises 14 residues. Trimming removed 5 bases from V and 0 bases from J, with 8 bases in between. The CDR3 sequence: CASSTGSSGNTIYF. The CDR3 DNA is TGTGCCAGCAGTACAGGGTCCTCTGGAAACACCATATATTTT.

This sequence joins TRBV28 and TRBJ2-5; 7 bases map to TRBD1. CDR1 is MDHEN, CDR2 SYDVKM, per germline. There are 14 residues in the CDR3. V lost 5 bases, J lost 11 bases, and 14 bases stayed unmatched. CDR3 in DNA: TGTGCCAGCAGTCCGACGACAGGGTTGAGGGAGCAGTACTTC. Its protein is CASSPTTGLREQYF.

The chain uses TRBV19 and TRBJ1-2; D not certain. The CDR3 runs to 11 residues. The ends were cut back, 2 bases at V and 7 bases at J, with 5 bases in the middle. The germline CDR1 and CDR2 sequences are LNHDA and SQIVND (reference sequence). DNA of the CDR3: TGTGCCAGTAGTATACGGGGTGGCTACACCTTC. Translated: CASSIRGGYTF.

There are a few counts of this clone. This chain connects TRBV9 to TRBJ2-3, with 8 bases matching TRBD1. J gave up 5 bases and V 5 bases, and 10 bases lay outside the gene matches. The CDR3 has 15 amino acids. Germline-derived CDR1 and CDR2 are SGDLS and YYNGEE. CDR3 amino acids: CASSRTGRNGDTQYF. CDR3 DNA sequence: TGTGCCAGCAGTCGGACAGGGAGGAACGGAGATACGCAGTATTTT.

There are a few counts of this clone. The rearrangement uses TRBV5-6 and TRBJ2-2; perhaps TRBD1 as D (5 bases). V dropped 5 bases and J dropped 3 bases, with 11 bases sitting between them. Germline CDR1 is SGHDT and CDR2 is YYEEEE. The CDR3 loop spans 14 amino acids. This CDR3 is CASRKTEYTGELFF. DNA of the CDR3: TGTGCCAGCAGAAAGACAGAATACACCGGGGAGCTGTTTTTT.

This clone has just a few counts. This chain links TRBV7-2 with TRBJ1-5; D is ambiguous. The V gene lost 4 bases and the J gene lost 5 bases, with 9 bases spanning the gap. Germline V CDR1 and CDR2: SGHTA, FQGNSA. The CDR3 is made up of 13 amino acids. CDR3 amino acids: CASSWALDQPQHF. The CDR3 DNA sequence: TGTGCCAGCAGCTGGGCGCTTGATCAGCCCCAGCATTTT.

V is TRBV6-1 and J is TRBJ2-1; TRBD1 is a possible D gene (6 bases). Germline values: CDR1 MNHNS, CDR2 SASEGT. The CDR3 spans 14 residues. Trimming shortened V by 6 bases and J by 6 bases, and 15 bases separated the two germline ends. The CDR3 DNA follows: TGTGCCAGCAGGGGGGACACCCATTCCAATGAGCAGTTCTTC. This encodes CASRGDTHSNEQFF.

This clone turned up a few times. The sample carries other DNA sequences with the same CDR3. The chain couples TRBV18 to TRBJ2-5; 7 nucleotides agree with TRBD1. The CDR3 runs to 14 residues. Germline V gives CDR1 KGHSH, CDR2 LQKENI. The V segment lost 6 bases and the J segment 0 bases; nucleotides outside the gene matches: 4. The CDR3 nucleotides are TGTGCCAGCTCCCCCGGGACAGACCAAGAGACCCAGTACTTC. It specifies CASSPGTDQETQYF. Variable domain in full (rest from reference TRBV18 and TRBJ2-5): NAGVMQNPRHLVRRRGQEARLRCSPMKGHSHVYWYRQLPEEGLKFMVYLQKENIIDESGMPKERFSAEFPKEGPSILRIQQVVRGDSAAYFCASSPGTDQETQYFGPGTRLLVL.

With respect to this clone: Other DNA sequences in the sample encode the same CDR3. The rearrangement joins TRBV5-1 to TRBJ1-2; 9 bases line up with TRBD1. This CDR3 is 14 amino acids long. Per the germline V gene, CDR1 is SGHRS and CDR2 is YFSETQ. J gave up 2 bases and V 4 bases, and 3 bases lay outside the gene matches. CDR3 in DNA: TGCGCCAGCAGCCCGGGACAGGGAAACTATGGCTACACCTTC. Translation gives CASSPGQGNYGYTF. Variable domain in full (rest from reference TRBV5-1 and TRBJ1-2): KAGVTQTPRYLIKTRGQQVTLSCSPISGHRSVSWYQQTPGQGLQFLFEYFSETQRNKGNFPGRFSGRQFSNSRSEMNVSTLELGDSALYLCASSPGQGNYGYTFGSGTRLTVV.

V is TRBV7-2 and J is TRBJ2-7, with TRBD2 identical over 8 bases. The V gene's germline CDR1 is SGHTA and CDR2 FQGNSA. The V and J ends lost 6 bases and 2 bases, in that order; junction bases with no gene match: 9. This CDR3 comprises 15 residues. DNA of the CDR3: TGTGCCAGCAGGGCGGGAGCGGGGGAGACCTACGAGCAGTACTTC. Translated, it gives CASRAGAGETYEQYF.

This clone was seen a few times. This rearrangement joins TRBV5-1 to TRBJ2-1, with TRBD2 as a possible D gene (6 bases). Looked up from germline, CDR1 is SGHRS and CDR2 is YFSETQ. V was shortened by 1 base and J by 2 bases, with 10 bases between the two germline ends. There are 15 residues in the CDR3. The CDR3 bases are TGCGCCAGCAGCTTGAGCGGGTTCGCCTACAATGAGCAGTTCTTC. It is translated as CASSLSGFAYNEQFF.

This clone was recorded a few times. The chain couples TRBV9 to TRBJ1-4; unclear D gene. Germline values: CDR1 SGDLS, CDR2 YYNGEE. The V gene lost 0 bases and the J gene lost 7 bases, with 13 bases spanning the gap. The CDR3 length is 15 residues. The CDR3 DNA follows: TGTGCCAGCAGCGTAGGCGTGGAGGAACGTGAAAAACTGTTTTTT. Translated: CASSVGVEEREKLFF.

The chain employs TRBV27 and TRBJ2-3, with D unresolved. The V and J ends lost 6 bases and 3 bases respectively, with 10 bases between them. Germline CDR1 reads MNHEY; CDR2 reads SMNVEV (reference sequence). The CDR3 sequence is 13 residues long. The CDR3 DNA reads TGTGCCAGCAGCGCCACATTGACAGATACGCAGTATTTT. Its protein is CASSATLTDTQYF.

The V call is TRBV11-3, the J call TRBJ2-7, with D possibly TRBD1 on 6 matching bases. The CDR3 has 13 residues. V lost 0 bases and J lost 5, with 8 bases in between. Germline V gene lookup returns CDR1 SGHNT and CDR2 YENEEA. The CDR3 is CASSLDRGHEQYF. In DNA, the CDR3 is TGTGCCAGCAGCTTAGACAGGGGCCACGAGCAGTACTTC.

This clone was found a few times. The CDR3 protein is CASSQDSYEQYF. Here the CDR3 DNA reads TGCGCCAGCAGCCAGGACTCCTACGAGCAGTACTTC. V and J are TRBV5-1 and TRBJ2-7; D gene uncertain. The length of the CDR3 is 12 residues. V lost 4 bases, J lost 0 bases, and 5 bases lay in between. CDR1 and CDR2 (germline): SGHRS, YFSETQ.

J is TRBJ2-3 and V is TRBV29-1; 13 bases line up with TRBD2. The CDR3 contains 13 residues. V shed 4 bases and J 5 bases; nucleotides not matched to a gene: 0. Germline loops: CDR1 SQVTM, CDR2 ANQGSEA. The CDR3 is CSVGLAGGDTQYF. The CDR3 DNA is TGCAGCGTTGGACTAGCGGGGGGAGATACGCAGTATTTT.

The V call is TRBV30, the J call TRBJ1-2, with TRBD1 identical over 7 bases. The CDR3 sequence is 14 residues long. V lost 4 bases and J lost 5; bases outside the gene matches: 10. Germline V gene data show CDR1 as GTSNPN and CDR2 as SVGIG (reference sequence). CDR3 sequence reads: CAWIPGTASYGYTF. Written as DNA, the CDR3 is TGTGCCTGGATCCCCGGGACAGCTAGTTATGGCTACACCTTC.

V usage is TRBV2 and J usage is TRBJ2-7, with D uncertain. V lost 5 bases and J lost 12, with 14 bases in between. Germline CDR1 is SNHLY and CDR2 is FYNNEI. The CDR3 has 11 amino acids. The CDR3 sequence: CASSSAGVAYF. The CDR3 DNA reads TGTGCCAGCAGTTCCGCTGGAGTTGCGTACTTC.

The genes are TRBV5-1 and TRBJ2-7, with D unclear. The CDR3 spans 13 residues. V was trimmed by 1 base and J by 2 bases, leaving 7 bases between them. CDR1 and CDR2 (germline): SGHRS, YFSETQ. As DNA, the CDR3 is TGCGCCAGCAGCTTGTACGGAGCCTACGAGCAGTACTTC. This sequence encodes CASSLYGAYEQYF.

The sample holds a few counts of this clone. The chain joins TRBV5-3 to TRBJ1-1; D is ambiguous. TRBV5-3 counts as an open reading frame of uncertain function. CDR3 length: 12 amino acids. The CDR3 DNA reads as TGTGAGGACCCGCGGAGGGACACTGAAGCTTTCTTT. Translated: CEDPRRDTEAFF.